This T cell receptor (beta chain) came from a study of T cell responses to AZD1222 COVID-19 vaccine. TCRdb's copy holds only in-frame clones and misses some; the assay was immunoSEQ multiplex PCR. The repertoire holds about 140,000 clones, with 80% to 90% as singletons. CDR3 size: 12 residues. Germline V gene sequence: CDR1 MNHEY, CDR2 SVGAGI. The V end lost 6 bases, the J end lost 6 bases, and 10 bases lay between the germline ends. This sequence was found in an adult in good health. The sample was peripheral blood, taken on day 0 of AZD1222 vaccination. The chain carries TRBV6-5 and TRBJ2-3; the D is unclear. The CDR3 protein is CASSRPDDTQYF. CDR3 nucleotide sequence: TGTGCCAGCAGCCGCCCCGACGATACGCAGTATTTT.